This entry concerns a single T cell receptor beta chain. These data are taken from a study of CD8 T cells in Susac syndrome. About 0.5 to 1 ug RNA was reverse transcribed with random hexamers. Via MiXCR, TCRdb re-called the immunoSEQ multiplex PCR reads, giving one row per CDR3 protein. In the table there are about 73,000 distinct CDR3 sequences, about 94% of which are singletons. In germline, CDR1 is SGHVS, CDR2 FNYEAQ. J was trimmed by 0 bases and V by 5 bases; bases with no gene match: 6. The CDR3 spans 16 residues. The sequence was collected from a human donor with multiple sclerosis. Sequences were obtained from CD8+ T cells from PBMCs. The V and J genes are TRBV7-6 and TRBJ2-1, with TRBD2 matching 8 bases. CDR3 nucleotides: TGTGCCAGCAGCCCCCTTACTAGCGGCTCCTACAATGAGCAGTTCTTC. Translating it yields CASSPLTSGSYNEQFF.